A selection of T cell receptor beta chains follows, all from one sample in a study of cytomegalovirus exposure and HLA in healthy donors. Data came from immunoSEQ multiplex PCR; TCRdb stores just in-frame clones and leaves some out. The sample includes 150,000 to 200,000 clones, 65% to 85% of them seen just once. The source material was PBMCs. These receptors all stem from a girl aged 5-17 years in good health and CMV-seropositive. Each CDR3 is given with its conserved first and last residue. Each record gives: V gene, J gene, clone size, CDR3 protein. Size is stated for part of the rows, as once, few or many counts, or as a class when the clone is expanded.

>TRBV27|TRBJ2-7|.
CATRERLSSLTYEQYF
>TRBV6-6|TRBJ1-4|.
CASSYDRGHNEKLFF
>TRBV11-2|TRBJ2-3|.
CASSGGQREGRDTQYF
>TRBV6-6|TRBJ2-1|few
CASRAASSYNEQFF
>TRBV7-8|TRBJ2-1|.
CASSLDTSGYYNEQFF
>TRBV30|TRBJ1-1|.
CVRGATGGGNTEAFF
>TRBV2|TRBJ1-6|.
CASSEYGGGVNSPLHF
>TRBV4-2|TRBJ1-4|once
CASSPPGDPNEKLFF
>TRBV7-6|TRBJ2-5|.
CASRLTGAEETQYF
>TRBV7-9|TRBJ1-5|once
CASSLAPDQPQHF
>TRBV15|TRBJ2-7|.
CATSRDPGTTYEQYF
>TRBV5-6|TRBJ2-3|once
CASSQGLAAGTDTQYF
>TRBV2|TRBJ2-1|.
CASRAPGGYNEQFF
>TRBV5-4|TRBJ2-7|.
CASSLAGEEYF
>TRBV19|TRBJ1-1|once
CASSIRTGGVDTEAFF
>TRBV25-1|TRBJ2-7|few
CASSLGTGGHEQYF
>TRBV6-5|TRBJ2-1|.
CASRHEPGRYNEQFF
>TRBV25-1|TRBJ1-1|once
CASSKLTANTEAFF
>TRBV29-1|TRBJ1-2|.
CSVAQGANYGYTF
>TRBV4-1|TRBJ2-1|.
CASSRLGSAGVLDEQFF
>TRBV9|TRBJ2-7|.
CASSVSLGRSVYEQYF
>TRBV6-5|TRBJ1-2|.
CASSYSTGFYGYTF
>TRBV19|TRBJ2-5|.
CASSIAGQVLQETQYF
>TRBV5-4|TRBJ2-1|.
CASSGSGSEQFF
>TRBV6-5|TRBJ1-5|.
CASRMDRDQPQHF
>TRBV7-9|TRBJ2-1|.
CASSFLAGSYNEQFF
>TRBV7-6|TRBJ2-1|.
CASSLDSGSDYNEQFF
>TRBV2|TRBJ1-4|few
CASSAPGQGRGANEKLFF
>TRBV27|TRBJ1-1|.
CASSLDRDNTEAFF
>TRBV29-1|TRBJ2-7|.
CSVGERHEQYF
>TRBV25-1|TRBJ1-5|few
CASSEFSGQPQHF
>TRBV11-2|TRBJ2-1|.
CASSGTGRESYNEQFF
>TRBV5-6|TRBJ2-5|.
CASSQGTPETQYF
>TRBV6-1|TRBJ1-1|.
CASSEPLPNTEAFF
>TRBV6-5|TRBJ1-4|.
CASRSRQGAEKLFF
>TRBV29-1|TRBJ2-6|once
CSVSGESGANVLTF
>TRBV6-4|TRBJ2-1|.
CASSDSEGGNNEQFF
>TRBV30|TRBJ1-5|.
CAWSVRSGQPQHF